The clone carrying this TCR beta chain qualifies as medium-sized. Its cognate antigen is unknown. V was shortened by 5 bases and J by 4 bases, with 14 bases between the two germline ends. Germline lookup yields CDR1 MNHEY and CDR2 SMNVEV (reference sequence). The CDR3 is 14 residues long. The data belong to a study of vaccination and CD4 T cells after COVID-19. About the study: Investigators stimulated cells with overlapping spike peptides drawn from SARS-CoV-2, HCoV-NL63, HCoV-OC43 and HCoV-229E. Whole-study results and caveats: Analysis covered relatively few convalescent patients and lacked any early post-infection timepoints. Within the convalescent patients, a median approximately 86% of the SARS-CoV-2-reactive clones were ones that appeared only post-vaccination.

This sample's treatment: roughly nine-day PBMC culture with coronavirus spike peptide pools or control peptides (ViraFEST assay). By negative selection, CD4+ T cells were isolated once culture had run for about 10 days. Scientists ran DNA taken from cultured CD4+ T cells through the Oncomine TCR Beta short-read assay for sequencing. One entry per CDR3 protein, called by TCRdb with MiXCR from the PCR reads. The sample yields 12,000 or so distinct CDR3 sequences, roughly 26% seen once. The chain combines TRBV27 with TRBJ1-1; the D gene is possibly TRBD1 (6 bases). This receptor was identified in a human donor who received a COVID-19 vaccine. Sequencing was performed on CD4+ T cells from blood, cultured in vitro, taken before SARS-CoV-2 vaccination. This CDR3 reads CASSVGGGVTEAFF. The CDR3 DNA is TGTGCCAGCAGTGTAGGGGGAGGGGTCACTGAAGCTTTCTTT.